This T cell receptor beta chain was found in a study of graft-versus-host responses after intestinal transplantation. Overall study: Each patient got anti-thymocyte globulin induction, then tacrolimus and steroids for roughly 3 years.

Sequenced by immunoSEQ multiplex PCR; TCRdb stores in-frame clones only, minus some. This sample has about 7,800 clones, with less than 40% found just once. After removal of 2 bases from V and 5 bases from J, the junction contained 2 bases not matched to a gene. CDR1 is MNHNS, CDR2 SASEGT, per germline. The CDR3 covers 14 residues. Plated together were roughly 200,000 CFSE-labeled responder cells and roughly 200,000 irradiated, violet-dye-labeled stimulator cells. Sequencing used alloreactive CD8+ T cells from a mixed lymphocyte reaction culture, obtained before intestinal transplant. The subset was: CFSE-low proliferating T cells sorted from roughly six-day pre-transplant mixed lymphocyte reaction (GvH or HvG direction). The TCR was taken from a human patient who received an intestinal transplant. The chain uses TRBV6-1 and TRBJ2-7; 11 nucleotides agree with TRBD2. Here the CDR3 DNA reads TGTGCCAGCAGTGAACCGGGACTAGCGGACGAGCAGTACTTC. Protein sequence: CASSEPGLADEQYF.